The 13 T cell receptor beta chains in this list originate from one sample, sequenced in a study of T cell responses to AZD1222 COVID-19 vaccine. Libraries were prepared by immunoSEQ multiplex PCR; TCRdb keeps only in-frame clonotypes and omits some of them. This sample has roughly 150,000 clones, with roughly nine tenths found just once. The material sequenced was peripheral blood, taken 28 days after the second AZD1222 dose. Receptors originate from an adult who received the AZD1222 COVID-19 vaccine.

This clone was picked up a small number of times. The V gene is TRBV6-2 or TRBV6-3, the J gene TRBJ1-5; 10 bases are a match to TRBD1. Trimming cost V 2 bases and J 1 base; bases outside gene matches: 8. From germline, CDR1 is MNHEY and CDR2 SVGEGT. CDR3 length: 18 residues. The CDR3 loop reads CASSYPTGGGWSNQPQHF. CDR3 coding DNA: TGTGCCAGCAGTTACCCGACAGGGGGCGGTTGGAGCAATCAGCCCCAGCATTTT.

This clone was counted a single time. This sequence joins TRBV14 and TRBJ2-1; 12 positions agree with TRBD2. V lost 3 bases and J lost 6; bases outside the gene matches: 6. The CDR3 is made up of 16 amino acids. Germline V lookup: CDR1 SGHDN, CDR2 FVKESK. The chain's CDR3 is CASSHDLAGGGNEQFF. The CDR3 nucleotides read TGTGCCAGCAGCCACGATCTAGCGGGAGGGGGCAATGAGCAGTTCTTC.

CDR3 sequence (DNA): TGTGCCAGCAGCTTAGACGGCAATCAGCCCCAGCATTTT. This codes for CASSLDGNQPQHF. J is TRBJ1-5 and V is TRBV7-9; D call uncertain. The CDR3 is made up of 13 amino acids. Germline CDR1 reads SEHNR; CDR2 reads FQNEAQ (reference sequence). Trimming cost V 1 base and J 2 bases, with 3 bases left between them.

About this clone itself: The junction departs from the called germline gene at one end, perhaps through a read error. The CDR3 coding sequence is TGTGCCAGCAGCGAAGAGGGGCAGGGCGCCTACGAGCAGTACTTC. It is translated as CASSEEGQGAYEQYF. This chain connects TRBV3-1 (or the pseudogene TRBV3-2) to TRBJ2-7, with D possibly called TRBD1 or TRBD2 (5 bases each). The CDR3 loop spans 15 amino acids. Germline values: CDR1 LGHDT, CDR2 YNNKEL (reference sequence).

The rearrangement links TRBV14 to TRBJ2-1; 9 bases fit TRBD2. The CDR3 length is 16 residues. Germline-derived CDR1 and CDR2 are SGHDN and FVKESK. The V gene end was trimmed by 0 bases and the J gene end by 3 bases; junction bases not matched to a gene: 3. In DNA form, the CDR3 reads TGTGCCAGCAGCCAAGAGGGGACTAGCTACTACAATGAGCAGTTCTTC. As protein: CASSQEGTSYYNEQFF.

The V gene is TRBV2, the J gene TRBJ1-5; TRBD1 might be the D (6 bases). The CDR3 covers 14 residues. V dropped 10 bases and J dropped 0 bases, with 13 bases sitting between them. Germline V gives CDR1 SNHLY, CDR2 FYNNEI. In nucleotides, the CDR3 is TGTGCCACTCGGACAGTCCATAGCAATCAGCCCCAGCATTTT. Translating gives CATRTVHSNQPQHF.

CDR3 amino acids: CASSLSGSNTGELFF. The CDR3 DNA is TGCGCCAGCAGCTTGTCGGGATCGAACACCGGGGAGCTGTTTTTT. The chain combines TRBV5-1 with TRBJ2-2, with a weak D call TRBD2 (5 bases). CDR1 is SGHRS and CDR2 is YFSETQ in the germline V gene. The V end was cut by 1 base, the J end by 0 bases, with 7 bases between. This CDR3 comprises 15 residues.

This sequence joins TRBV2 and TRBJ2-5; TRBD2 is a possible D gene (6 bases). The V and J ends lost 10 bases and 1 base respectively, with 13 bases between them. This CDR3 region has 13 residues. In germline, CDR1 is SNHLY, CDR2 FYNNEI. The CDR3 nucleotides are TGTGCCACCCACCGGGACTCCCAAGAGACCCAGTACTTC. This encodes CATHRDSQETQYF.

V is TRBV20-1 and J is TRBJ1-2, with D perhaps matching TRBD1 (5 bases). The V end lost 3 bases, the J end lost 3 bases, and 11 bases lay between the germline ends. Per the germline V gene, CDR1 is DFQATT and CDR2 is SNEGSKA (reference sequence). The CDR3 is 13 amino acids. CDR3 DNA sequence: TGCAGTGCTAGTTTAGGGACGGACTATGGCTACACCTTC. Translating it yields CSASLGTDYGYTF.

V is TRBV2 and J is TRBJ1-2, with 12 bases matching TRBD1. Germline CDR1 is SNHLY and CDR2 is FYNNEI. The CDR3 has 14 residues. The junction had 6 bases not matched to a gene; V was cut back by 6 bases and J by 7 bases. The CDR3 region is CASRPGQGASGYTF. The CDR3 DNA follows: TGTGCCAGCAGGCCGGGACAGGGGGCGTCTGGCTACACCTTC. The full variable domain, its missing parts supplied by reference TRBV2 and TRBJ1-2, is EPEVTQTPSHQVTQMGQEVILRCVPISNHLYFYWYRQILGQKVEFLVSFYNNEISEKSEIFDDQFSVERPDGSNFTLKIRSTKLEDSAMYFCASRPGQGASGYTFGSGTRLTVV.

This rearrangement joins TRBV24-1 to TRBJ2-3; D is perhaps TRBD1 or TRBD2 (6 bases each). V lost 4 bases and J 3 bases, leaving 16 bases between the germline ends. This CDR3 comprises 16 residues. Germline V gives CDR1 KGHDR, CDR2 SFDVKD. For the CDR3, the DNA is TGTGCCACCAGTGACCAAAAGGGGGGCTGGACAGATACGCAGTATTTT. Residues: CATSDQKGGWTDTQYF.

This sequence joins TRBV6-4 and TRBJ2-1; possibly TRBD2 for D (6 bases). Trimming pared 4 bases from V and 0 bases from J, leaving 19 bases between. The CDR3 sequence is 18 residues long. Germline V gives CDR1 MRHNA, CDR2 SNTAGT. The chain's CDR3 is CASSARGRPGGSYNEQFF. The CDR3 nucleotides read TGTGCCAGCAGTGCCAGAGGACGACCCGGGGGCTCCTACAATGAGCAGTTCTTC.

J is TRBJ1-5 and V is TRBV19; D is undetermined. The V end lost 2 bases, the J end lost 6 bases, and 17 bases lay between the germline ends. The length of the CDR3 is 16 residues. CDR1 LNHDA and CDR2 SQIVND come from the germline V gene (reference sequence). DNA for the CDR3: TGTGCCAGTAGTATAACGTCTCTGGGGAGCGGTCAGCCCCAGCATTTT. It yields the protein CASSITSLGSGQPQHF.